This TCR beta chain was sequenced during a study of coeliac disease. TCRdb's copy holds only in-frame clones and misses some; the assay was immunoSEQ multiplex PCR. The profile shows 5,500 to 7,000 clones, 66% of them singletons. The V gene lost 1 base and the J gene lost 0 bases, with 19 bases spanning the gap. CDR3 length: 18 amino acids. The V gene's germline CDR1 is MGHDK and CDR2 SYGVNS. The chain recombines TRBV25-1 with TRBJ2-7; perhaps TRBD2 as D (5 bases). Sample: lamina propria lymphocytes from the gut. This clonotype originated in a man in his fifties or sixties with active celiac disease. As DNA, the CDR3 is TGTGCCAGCAGTGAATTGGACTCCGCAAACCCGAACTCCTACGAGCAGTACGTC. Protein: CASSELDSANPNSYEQYV.